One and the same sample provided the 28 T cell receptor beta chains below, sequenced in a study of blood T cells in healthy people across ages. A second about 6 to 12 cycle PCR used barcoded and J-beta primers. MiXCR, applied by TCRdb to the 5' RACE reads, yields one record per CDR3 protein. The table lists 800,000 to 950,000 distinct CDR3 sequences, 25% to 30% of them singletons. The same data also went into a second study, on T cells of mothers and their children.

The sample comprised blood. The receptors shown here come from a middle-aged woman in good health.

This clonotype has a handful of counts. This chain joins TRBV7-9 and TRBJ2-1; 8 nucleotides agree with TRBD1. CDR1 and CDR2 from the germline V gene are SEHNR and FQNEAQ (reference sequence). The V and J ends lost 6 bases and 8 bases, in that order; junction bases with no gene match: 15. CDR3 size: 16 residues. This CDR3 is CASSQFRDRSIYEQFF. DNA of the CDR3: TGTGCCAGCAGTCAGTTTCGGGACAGGTCGATTTATGAGCAGTTCTTC.

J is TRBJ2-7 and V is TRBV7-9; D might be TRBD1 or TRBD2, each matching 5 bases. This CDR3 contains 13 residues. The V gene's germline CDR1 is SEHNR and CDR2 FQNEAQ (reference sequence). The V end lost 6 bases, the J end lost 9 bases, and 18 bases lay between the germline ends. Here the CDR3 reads CASSFSGSHGQYF. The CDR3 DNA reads TGTGCCAGCAGTTTTTCAGGGAGCCACGGGCAGTACTTC. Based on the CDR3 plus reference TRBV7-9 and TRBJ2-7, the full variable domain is DTGVSQNPRHKITKRGQNVTFRCDPISEHNRLYWYRQTLGQGPEFLTYFQNEAQLEKSRLLSDRFSAERPKGSFSTLEIQRTEQGDSAMYLCASSFSGSHGQYFGPGTRLTVT.

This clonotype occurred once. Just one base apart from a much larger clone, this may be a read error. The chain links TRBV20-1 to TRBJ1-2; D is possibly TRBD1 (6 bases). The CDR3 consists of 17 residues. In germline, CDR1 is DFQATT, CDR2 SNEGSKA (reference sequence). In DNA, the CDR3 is TGCAATGCTAGCGGGGAGGACGGACAGAAAGGGGTGTCGGGCTACACCTTC. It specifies CNASGEDGQKGVSGYTF.

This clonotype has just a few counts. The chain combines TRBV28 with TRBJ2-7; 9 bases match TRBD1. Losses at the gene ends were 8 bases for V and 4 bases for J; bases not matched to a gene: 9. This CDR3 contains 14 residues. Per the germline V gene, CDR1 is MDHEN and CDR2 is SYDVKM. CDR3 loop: CASDRTGAAYEQYF. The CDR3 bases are TGTGCCAGCGATAGGACAGGGGCAGCTTACGAGCAGTACTTC.

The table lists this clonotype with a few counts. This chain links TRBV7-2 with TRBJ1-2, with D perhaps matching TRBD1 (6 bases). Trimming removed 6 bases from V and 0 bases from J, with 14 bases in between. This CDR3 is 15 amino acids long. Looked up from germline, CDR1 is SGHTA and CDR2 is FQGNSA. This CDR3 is CASRPPGHANYGYTF. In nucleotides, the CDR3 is TGTGCCAGCAGGCCGCCGGGACACGCTAACTATGGCTACACCTTC.

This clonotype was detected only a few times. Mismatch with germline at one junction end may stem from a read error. The CDR3 sequence: CAGSSRGRTDTQYF. The CDR3 DNA reads as TGCGCCGGCAGCTCCAGGGGCAGAACAGATACGCAGTATTTT. The rearrangement uses TRBV5-1 and TRBJ2-3; D possibly corresponds to TRBD1 (6 bases). Germline V lookup: CDR1 SGHRS, CDR2 YFSETQ. The CDR3 totals 14 residues. Using reference TRBV5-1 and TRBJ2-3 for the parts outside the CDR3, the full variable domain is KAGVTQTPRYLIKTRGQQVTLSCSPISGHRSVSWYQQTPGQGLQFLFEYFSETQRNKGNFPGRFSGRQFSNSRSEMNVSTLELGDSALYLCAGSSRGRTDTQYFGPGTRLTVL.

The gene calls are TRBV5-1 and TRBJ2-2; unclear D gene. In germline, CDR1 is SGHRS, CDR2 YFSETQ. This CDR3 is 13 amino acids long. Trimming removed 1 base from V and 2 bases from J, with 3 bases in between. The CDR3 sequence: CASSLFNTGELFF. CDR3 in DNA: TGCGCCAGCAGCTTGTTCAACACCGGGGAGCTGTTTTTT.

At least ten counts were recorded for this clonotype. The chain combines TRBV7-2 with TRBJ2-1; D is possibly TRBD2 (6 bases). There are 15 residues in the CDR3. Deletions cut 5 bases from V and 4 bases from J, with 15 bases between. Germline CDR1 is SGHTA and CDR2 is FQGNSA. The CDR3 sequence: CASSPSTSRYNEQFF. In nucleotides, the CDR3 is TGTGCCAGCAGCCCCTCTACTAGCCGATACAATGAGCAGTTCTTC.

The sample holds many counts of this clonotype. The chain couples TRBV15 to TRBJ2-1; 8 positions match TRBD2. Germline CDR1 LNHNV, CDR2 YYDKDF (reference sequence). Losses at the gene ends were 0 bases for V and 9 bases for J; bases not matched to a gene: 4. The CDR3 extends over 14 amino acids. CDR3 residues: CATSRDVAGGEQFF. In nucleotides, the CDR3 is TGTGCCACCAGCAGAGACGTCGCGGGGGGTGAGCAGTTCTTC. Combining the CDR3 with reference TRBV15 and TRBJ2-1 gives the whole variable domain DAMVIQNPRYQVTQFGKPVTLSCSQTLNHNVMYWYQQKSSQAPKLLFHYYDKDFNNEADTPDNFQSRRPNTSFCFLDIRSPGLGDTAMYLCATSRDVAGGEQFFGPGTRLTVL.

The CDR3 region is CASSLAMPGVREQYF. The CDR3 DNA sequence: TGTGCCAGCAGCTTAGCGATGCCAGGGGTTCGGGAGCAGTACTTC. The chain combines TRBV7-2 with TRBJ2-7, with D perhaps matching TRBD1 (6 bases). The CDR3 spans 15 residues. Trimming took off 0 bases at V and 7 bases at J, with 16 bases between the two ends. Germline-derived CDR1 and CDR2 are SGHTA and FQGNSA.

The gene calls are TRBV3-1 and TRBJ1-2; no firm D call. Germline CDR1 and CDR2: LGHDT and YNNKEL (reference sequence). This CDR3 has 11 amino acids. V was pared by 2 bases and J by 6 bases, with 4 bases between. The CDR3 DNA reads TGTGCCAGCAGCCAATATCATGGCTACACCTTC. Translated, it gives CASSQYHGYTF.

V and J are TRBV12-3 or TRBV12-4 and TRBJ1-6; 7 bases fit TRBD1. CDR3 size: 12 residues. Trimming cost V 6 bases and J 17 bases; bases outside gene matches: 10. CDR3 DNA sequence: TGTGCCAGCAGCTCACCCGGGACAGCGATCCACTTT. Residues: CASSSPGTAIHF.

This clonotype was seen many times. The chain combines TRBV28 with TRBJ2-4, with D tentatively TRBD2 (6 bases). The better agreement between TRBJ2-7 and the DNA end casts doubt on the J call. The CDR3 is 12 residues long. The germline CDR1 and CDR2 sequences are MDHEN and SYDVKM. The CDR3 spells CASSGGLREQYF. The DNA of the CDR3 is TGTGCCAGCAGCGGGGGACTTCGCGAGCAGTACTTC.

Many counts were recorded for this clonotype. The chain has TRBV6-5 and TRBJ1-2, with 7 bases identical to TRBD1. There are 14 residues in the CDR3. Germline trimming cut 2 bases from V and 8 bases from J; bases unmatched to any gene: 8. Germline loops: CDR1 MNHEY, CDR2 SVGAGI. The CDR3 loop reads CASSYGGQSQGYTF. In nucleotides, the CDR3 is TGTGCCAGCAGTTACGGGGGACAGTCTCAAGGCTACACCTTC.

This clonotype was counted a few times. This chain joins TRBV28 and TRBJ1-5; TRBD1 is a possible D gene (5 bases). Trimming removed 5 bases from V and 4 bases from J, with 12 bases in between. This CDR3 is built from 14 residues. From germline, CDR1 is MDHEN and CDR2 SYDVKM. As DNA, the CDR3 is TGTGCCAGCAGTCCCGGGGGGGTAAATCAGCCCCAGCATTTT. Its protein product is CASSPGGVNQPQHF. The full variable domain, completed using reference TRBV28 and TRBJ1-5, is DVKVTQSSRYLVKRTGEKVFLECVQDMDHENMFWYRQDPGLGLRLIYFSYDVKMKEKGDIPEGYSVSREKKERFSLILESASTNQTSMYLCASSPGGVNQPQHFGDGTRLSIL.

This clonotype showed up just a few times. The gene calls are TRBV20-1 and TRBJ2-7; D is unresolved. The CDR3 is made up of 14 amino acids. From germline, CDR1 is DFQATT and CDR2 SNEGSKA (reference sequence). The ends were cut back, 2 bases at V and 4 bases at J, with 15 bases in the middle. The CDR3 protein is CSARSMQAEYEQYF. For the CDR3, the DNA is TGCAGTGCTAGAAGCATGCAGGCCGAATACGAGCAGTACTTC.

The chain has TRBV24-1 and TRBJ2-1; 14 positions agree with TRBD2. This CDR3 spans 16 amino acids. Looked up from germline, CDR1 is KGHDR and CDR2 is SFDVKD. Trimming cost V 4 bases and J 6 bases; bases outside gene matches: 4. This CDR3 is CATSEPTSGGANEQFF. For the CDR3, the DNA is TGTGCCACCAGTGAGCCGACTAGCGGGGGGGCCAATGAGCAGTTCTTC.

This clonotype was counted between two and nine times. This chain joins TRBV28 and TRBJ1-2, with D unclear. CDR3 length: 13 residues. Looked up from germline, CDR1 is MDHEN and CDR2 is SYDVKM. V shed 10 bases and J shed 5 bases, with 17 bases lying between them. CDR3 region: CATWPALGYGYTF. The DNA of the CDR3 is TGTGCCACCTGGCCGGCCTTGGGATATGGCTACACCTTC.

As DNA, the CDR3 is TGTGCCAGCAGCTTACCGTCAGGGCAGCCCCAGCATTTT. Translating gives CASSLPSGQPQHF. The rearrangement uses TRBV7-9 and TRBJ1-5; possible D gene TRBD1, 5 bases. The CDR3 totals 13 residues. Trimming cost V 2 bases and J 7 bases, with 9 bases left between them. Germline V lookup: CDR1 SEHNR, CDR2 FQNEAQ (reference sequence).

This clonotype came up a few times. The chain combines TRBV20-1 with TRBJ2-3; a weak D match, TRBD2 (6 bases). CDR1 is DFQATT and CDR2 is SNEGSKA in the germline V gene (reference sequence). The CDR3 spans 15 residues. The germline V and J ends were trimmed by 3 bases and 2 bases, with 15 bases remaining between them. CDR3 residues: CSASKEGRYTDTQYF. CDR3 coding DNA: TGCAGTGCTAGTAAGGAGGGACGTTACACAGATACGCAGTATTTT.

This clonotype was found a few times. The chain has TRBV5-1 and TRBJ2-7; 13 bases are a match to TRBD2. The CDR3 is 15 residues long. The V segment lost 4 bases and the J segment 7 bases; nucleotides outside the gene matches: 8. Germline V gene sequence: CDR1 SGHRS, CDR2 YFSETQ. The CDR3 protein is CASSQTSGGRNEQYF. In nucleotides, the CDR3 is TGCGCCAGCAGCCAGACTAGCGGGGGGCGCAATGAGCAGTACTTC.

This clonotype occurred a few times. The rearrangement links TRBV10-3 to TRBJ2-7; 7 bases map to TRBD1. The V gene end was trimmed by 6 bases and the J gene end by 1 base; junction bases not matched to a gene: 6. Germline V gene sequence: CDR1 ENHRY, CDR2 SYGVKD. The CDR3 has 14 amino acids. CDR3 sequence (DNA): TGTGCCATCAGGGCGACGGGACAGTCCTACGAGCAGTACTTC. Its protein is CAIRATGQSYEQYF.

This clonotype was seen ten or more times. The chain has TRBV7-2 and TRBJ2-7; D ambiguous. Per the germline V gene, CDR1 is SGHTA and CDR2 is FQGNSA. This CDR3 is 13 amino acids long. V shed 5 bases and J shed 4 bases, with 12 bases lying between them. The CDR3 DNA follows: TGTGCCAGCAGCCCGTTCCAGATATACGAGCAGTACTTC. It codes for CASSPFQIYEQYF.

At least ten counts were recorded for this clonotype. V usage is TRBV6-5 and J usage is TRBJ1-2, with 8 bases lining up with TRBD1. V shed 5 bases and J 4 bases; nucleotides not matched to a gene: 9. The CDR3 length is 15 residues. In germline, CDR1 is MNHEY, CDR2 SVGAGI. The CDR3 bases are TGTGCCAGCAGTCAAGACAGGGGTAGAGGCTATGGCTACACCTTC. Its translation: CASSQDRGRGYGYTF.

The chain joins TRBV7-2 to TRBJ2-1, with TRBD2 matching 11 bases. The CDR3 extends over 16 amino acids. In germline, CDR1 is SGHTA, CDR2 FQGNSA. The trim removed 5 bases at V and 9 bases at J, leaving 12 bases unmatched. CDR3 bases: TGTGCCAGCAGCGTGACTAGCGGGGCGAAGGGGGGTGAGCAGTTCTTC. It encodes CASSVTSGAKGGEQFF.

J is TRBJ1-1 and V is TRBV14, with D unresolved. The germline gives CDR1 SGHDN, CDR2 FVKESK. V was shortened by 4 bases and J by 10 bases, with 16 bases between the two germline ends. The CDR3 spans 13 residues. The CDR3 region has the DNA TGTGCCAGCAGCCCCCTAAGAGGCCTCGGAGCTTTCTTT. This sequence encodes CASSPLRGLGAFF.

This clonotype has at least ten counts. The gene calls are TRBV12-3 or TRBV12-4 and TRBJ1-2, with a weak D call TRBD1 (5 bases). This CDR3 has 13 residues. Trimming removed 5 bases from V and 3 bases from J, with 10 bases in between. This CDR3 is CASSKAGYYGYTF. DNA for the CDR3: TGTGCCAGCAGTAAAGCAGGGTACTATGGCTACACCTTC.

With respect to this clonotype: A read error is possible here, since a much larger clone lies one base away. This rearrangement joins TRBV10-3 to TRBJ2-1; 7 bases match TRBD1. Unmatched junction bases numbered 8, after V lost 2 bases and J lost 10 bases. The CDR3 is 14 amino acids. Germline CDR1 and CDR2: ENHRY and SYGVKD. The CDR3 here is CAISEPSRGREQFF. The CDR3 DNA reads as TGTGCCATCAGTGAGCCTTCTAGGGGGCGAGAGCAGTTCTTC.